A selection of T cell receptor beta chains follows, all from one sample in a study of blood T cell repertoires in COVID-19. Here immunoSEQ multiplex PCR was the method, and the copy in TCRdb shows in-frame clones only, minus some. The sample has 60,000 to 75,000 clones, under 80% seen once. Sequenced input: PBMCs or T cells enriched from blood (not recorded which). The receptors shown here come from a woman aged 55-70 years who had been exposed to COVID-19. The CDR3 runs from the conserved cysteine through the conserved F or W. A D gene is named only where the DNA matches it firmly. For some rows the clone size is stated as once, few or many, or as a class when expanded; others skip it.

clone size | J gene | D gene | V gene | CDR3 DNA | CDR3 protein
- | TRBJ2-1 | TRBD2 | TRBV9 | TGTGCCAGCAGTCCCAGCGGGGGGGGGTACAATGAGCAGTTCTTC | CASSPSGGGYNEQFF
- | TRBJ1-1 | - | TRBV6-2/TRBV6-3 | TGTGCCAGCAGTTACGGGAGGTGGCGAGCTTTCTTT | CASSYGRWRAFF
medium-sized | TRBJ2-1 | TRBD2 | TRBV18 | TGTGCCAGCTCACCATGGCGGGGGGGCCTTAATGAGCAGTTCTTC | CASSPWRGGLNEQFF
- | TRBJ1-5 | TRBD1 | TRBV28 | TGTGCCAGCAGTTTGCAGGGGGTCCAGCATTTT | CASSLQGVQHF
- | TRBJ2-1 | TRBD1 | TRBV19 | TGTGCCAGTAGTGTAGGACAGGGACCTACCAATGAGCAGTTCTTC | CASSVGQGPTNEQFF
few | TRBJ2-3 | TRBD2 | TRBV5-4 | TGTGCCAGCAGCACGGGACTAGCGAGAGCTACTAGCACAGATACGCAGTATTTT | CASSTGLARATSTDTQYF
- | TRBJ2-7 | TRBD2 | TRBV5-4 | TGTGCCAGCAGTCGGGGCGCCGGACTAGCGGGAGTTCCCTACGAGCAGTACTTC | CASSRGAGLAGVPYEQYF
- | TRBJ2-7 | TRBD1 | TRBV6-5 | TGTGCCAGCAGCACCGGGACAGGGTACGAGCAGTACTTC | CASSTGTGYEQYF
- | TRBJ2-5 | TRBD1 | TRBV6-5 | TGTGCCACCAAGACAGGGTTCCAAGAGACCCAGTACTTC | CATKTGFQETQYF
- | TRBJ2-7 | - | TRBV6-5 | TGTGCCAGCACACTACTCCGGGGCTCCTACGAGCAGTACTTC | CASTLLRGSYEQYF
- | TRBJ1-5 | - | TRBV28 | TGTGCCAGCAGTTTAATCGGGGGGCAACAGCCCCAGCATTTT | CASSLIGGQQPQHF
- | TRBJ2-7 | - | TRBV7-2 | TGTGCCAGCAGCGAAGACACAGGTAGCTACGAGCAGTACTTC | CASSEDTGSYEQYF
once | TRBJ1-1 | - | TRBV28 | TGTGCCAGCAGTTTTCAAACAGGGTATGAAGCTTTCTTT | CASSFQTGYEAFF
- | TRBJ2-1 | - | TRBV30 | TGTGCCTCCGGACAGCTCGGCTACAATGAGCAGTTCTTC | CASGQLGYNEQFF
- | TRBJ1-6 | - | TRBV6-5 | TGTGCCAGCGATGGGAGCAGTTCACCCCTCCACTTT | CASDGSSSPLHF
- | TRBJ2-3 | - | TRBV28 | TGTGCCAGCAGGTCCAACAGGGCCCCCACAGATACGCAGTATTTT | CASRSNRAPTDTQYF
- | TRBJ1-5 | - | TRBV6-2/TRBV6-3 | TGTGCCAGCAGTTACGGTACAGCTTATAGCAATCAGCCCCAGCATTTT | CASSYGTAYSNQPQHF
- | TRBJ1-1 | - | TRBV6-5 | TGTGCCAGCAACCCTTCGGCGAGGGGGAATGAAGCTTTCTTT | CASNPSARGNEAFF
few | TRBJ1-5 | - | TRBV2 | TGTGCCAGCAGTGAACGACAGTCCAATCAGCCCCAGCATTTT | CASSERQSNQPQHF
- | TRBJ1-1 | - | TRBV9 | TGTGCCAGCAGCGTAGATGGGTCGGGCACTGAAGCTTTCTTT | CASSVDGSGTEAFF
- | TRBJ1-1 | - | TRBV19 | TGTGCCACCTCGAACACTGAAGCTTTCTTT | CATSNTEAFF
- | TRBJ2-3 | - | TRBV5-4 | TGTGCCAGCAGCGGCGGACAGATTACAGATACGCAGTATTTT | CASSGGQITDTQYF
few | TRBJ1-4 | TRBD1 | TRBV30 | TGTGCCTGGACTGAACAGGGGGGCCGGGGTATACTGTTTTTT | CAWTEQGGRGILFF
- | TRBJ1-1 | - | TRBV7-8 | TGTGCCAGCAGCTTTGACGGGATGAACACTGAAGCTTTCTTT | CASSFDGMNTEAFF
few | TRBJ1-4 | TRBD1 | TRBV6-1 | TGTGCCAGCAGTGACAGGGGGCGAGATGAAAAACTGTTTTTT | CASSDRGRDEKLFF
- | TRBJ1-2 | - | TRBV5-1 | TGCGCCAGCAGCTTGGCAGGGAGGGGTGGCTACACCTTC | CASSLAGRGGYTF
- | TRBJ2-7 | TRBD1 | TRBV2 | TGTGCCAGCAGGGACAGGGTATACGAGCAGTACTTC | CASRDRVYEQYF
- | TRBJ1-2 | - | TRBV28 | TGTGCCAGCAGTGCAGGGGCCCTAGTCTATGGCTACACCTTC | CASSAGALVYGYTF
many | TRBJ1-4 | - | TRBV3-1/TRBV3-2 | TGTGCCAGCAGCCCCCCGGACAGTCATGCAACTAATGAAAAACTGTTTTTT | CASSPPDSHATNEKLFF